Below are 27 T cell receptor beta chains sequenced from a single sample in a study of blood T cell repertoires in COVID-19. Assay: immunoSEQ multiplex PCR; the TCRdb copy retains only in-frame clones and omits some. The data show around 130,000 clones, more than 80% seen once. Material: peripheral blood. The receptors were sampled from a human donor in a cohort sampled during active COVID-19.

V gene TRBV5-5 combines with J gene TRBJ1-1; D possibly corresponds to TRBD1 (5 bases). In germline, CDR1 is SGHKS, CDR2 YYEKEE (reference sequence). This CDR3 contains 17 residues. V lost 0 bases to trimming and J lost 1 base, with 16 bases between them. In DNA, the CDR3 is TGTGCCAGCAGCTTGGAGGCGGCAGGGTTTAGGAACACTGAAGCTTTCTTT. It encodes CASSLEAAGFRNTEAFF.

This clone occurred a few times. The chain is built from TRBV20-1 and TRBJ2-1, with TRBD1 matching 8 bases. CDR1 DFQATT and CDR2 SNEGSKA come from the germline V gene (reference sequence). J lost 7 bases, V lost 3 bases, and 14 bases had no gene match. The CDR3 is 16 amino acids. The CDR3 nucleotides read TGCAGTGCTAGTCCCATGACAGGGGACGGTGGAAATGAGCAGTTCTTC. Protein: CSASPMTGDGGNEQFF.

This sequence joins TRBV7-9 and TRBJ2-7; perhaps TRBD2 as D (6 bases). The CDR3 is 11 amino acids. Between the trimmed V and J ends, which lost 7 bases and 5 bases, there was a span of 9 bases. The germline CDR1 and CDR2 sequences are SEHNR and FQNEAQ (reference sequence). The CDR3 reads CASNREDEQYF. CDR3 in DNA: TGTGCCAGCAATAGGGAGGACGAGCAGTACTTC.

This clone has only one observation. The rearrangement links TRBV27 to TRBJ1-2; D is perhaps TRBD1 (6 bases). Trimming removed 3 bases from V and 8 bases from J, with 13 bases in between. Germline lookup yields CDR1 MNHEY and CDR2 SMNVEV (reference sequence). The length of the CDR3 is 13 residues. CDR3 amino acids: CASSFSRGVGYTF. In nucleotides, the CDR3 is TGTGCCAGCAGTTTTTCCAGGGGAGTGGGCTACACCTTC.

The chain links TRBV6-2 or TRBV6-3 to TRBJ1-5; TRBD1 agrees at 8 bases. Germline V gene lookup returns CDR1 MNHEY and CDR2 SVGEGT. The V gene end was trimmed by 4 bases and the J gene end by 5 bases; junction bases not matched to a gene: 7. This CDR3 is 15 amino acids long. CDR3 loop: CASSSRRGQYQPQHF. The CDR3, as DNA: TGTGCCAGCAGTTCTCGCAGGGGGCAGTATCAGCCCCAGCATTTT.

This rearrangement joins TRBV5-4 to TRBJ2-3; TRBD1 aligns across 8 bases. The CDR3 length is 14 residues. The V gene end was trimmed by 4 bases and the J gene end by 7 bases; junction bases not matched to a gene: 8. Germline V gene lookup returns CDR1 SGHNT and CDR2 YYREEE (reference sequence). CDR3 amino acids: CASSPGTGWNTQYF. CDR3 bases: TGTGCCAGCAGCCCCGGGACAGGTTGGAATACGCAGTATTTT.

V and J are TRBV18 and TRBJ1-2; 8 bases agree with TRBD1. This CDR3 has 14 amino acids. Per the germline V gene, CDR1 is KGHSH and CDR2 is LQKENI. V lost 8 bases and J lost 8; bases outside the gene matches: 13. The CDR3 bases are TGTGCCAGCCCAGGGCTCAGGGGGCTGATCGGCTACACCTTC. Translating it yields CASPGLRGLIGYTF.

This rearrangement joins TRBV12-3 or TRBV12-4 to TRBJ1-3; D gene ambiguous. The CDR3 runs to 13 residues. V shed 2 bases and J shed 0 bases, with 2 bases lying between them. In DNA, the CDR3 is TGTGCCAGCAGTTTACTCTCTGGAAACACCATATATTTT. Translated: CASSLLSGNTIYF.

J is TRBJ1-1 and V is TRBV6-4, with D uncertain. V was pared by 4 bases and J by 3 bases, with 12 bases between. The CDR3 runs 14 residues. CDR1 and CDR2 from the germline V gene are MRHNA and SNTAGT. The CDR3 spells CASSVREWDTEAFF. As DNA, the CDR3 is TGTGCCAGCAGTGTGCGGGAGTGGGACACTGAAGCTTTCTTT.

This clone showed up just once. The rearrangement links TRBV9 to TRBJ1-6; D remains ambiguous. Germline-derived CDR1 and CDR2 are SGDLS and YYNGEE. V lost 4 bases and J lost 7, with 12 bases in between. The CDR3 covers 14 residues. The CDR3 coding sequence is TGTGCCAGCAGCCAAGAGGGTGCCAATTCACCCCTCCACTTT. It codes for CASSQEGANSPLHF.

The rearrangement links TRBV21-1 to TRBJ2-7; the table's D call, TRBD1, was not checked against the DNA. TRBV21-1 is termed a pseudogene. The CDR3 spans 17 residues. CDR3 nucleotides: TGTGCCAGCAGCAAAGGGATAAGGACAGGGGCGATCTACGAGCAGTACTTC. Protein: CASSKGIRTGAIYEQYF.

CDR3 coding DNA: TGTGCCAGCAGTGATAGCGGGGGTCTCGGGGATGAGCAGTTCTTC. Protein: CASSDSGGLGDEQFF. The V and J genes are TRBV6-4 and TRBJ2-1; 9 nucleotides agree with TRBD2. Germline V gene sequence: CDR1 MRHNA, CDR2 SNTAGT. This CDR3 contains 15 residues. The V and J ends lost 3 bases and 8 bases, in that order; junction bases with no gene match: 8.

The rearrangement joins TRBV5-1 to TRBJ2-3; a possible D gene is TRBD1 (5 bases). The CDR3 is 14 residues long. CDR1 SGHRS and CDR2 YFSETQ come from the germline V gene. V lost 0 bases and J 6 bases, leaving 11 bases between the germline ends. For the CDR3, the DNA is TGCGCCAGCAGCTTGGATGACAGTACGGATACGCAGTATTTT. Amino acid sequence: CASSLDDSTDTQYF.

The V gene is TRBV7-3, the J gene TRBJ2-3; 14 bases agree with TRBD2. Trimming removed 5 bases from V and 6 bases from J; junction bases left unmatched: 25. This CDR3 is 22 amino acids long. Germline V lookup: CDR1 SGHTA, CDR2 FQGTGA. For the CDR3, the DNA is TGTGCCAGCAGCCTTAACCAACAGCCGGGACTAGCGGGGGACCTGGGGTCTGATACGCAGTATTTT. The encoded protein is CASSLNQQPGLAGDLGSDTQYF.

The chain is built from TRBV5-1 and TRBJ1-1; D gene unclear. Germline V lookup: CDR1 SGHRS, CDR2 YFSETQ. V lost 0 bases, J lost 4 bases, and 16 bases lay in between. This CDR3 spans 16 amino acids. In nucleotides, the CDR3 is TGCGCCAGCAGCTTGGATCTCGCGGTTGTCGGCACTGAAGCTTTCTTT. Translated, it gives CASSLDLAVVGTEAFF.

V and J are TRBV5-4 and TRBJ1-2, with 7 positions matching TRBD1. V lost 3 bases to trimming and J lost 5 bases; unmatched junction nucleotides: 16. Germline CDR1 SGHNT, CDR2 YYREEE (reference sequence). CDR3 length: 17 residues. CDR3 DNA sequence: TGTGCCAGCAGCTCCACTCCGACAGGGCAATTTTCTTATGGCTACACCTTC. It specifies CASSSTPTGQFSYGYTF. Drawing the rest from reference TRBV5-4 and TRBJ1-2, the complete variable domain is ETGVTQSPTHLIKTRGQQVTLRCSSQSGHNTVSWYQQALGQGPQFIFQYYREEENGRGNFPPRFSGLQFPNYSSELNVNALELDDSALYLCASSSTPTGQFSYGYTFGSGTRLTVV.

Here the CDR3 reads CASSLNGEVTEAFF. In nucleotides, the CDR3 is TGTGCCAGCAGTTTAAATGGGGAGGTAACTGAAGCTTTCTTT. The rearrangement links TRBV27 to TRBJ1-1; D call uncertain. Per germline, CDR1 MNHEY and CDR2 SMNVEV (reference sequence). There are 14 residues in the CDR3. Between the trimmed V and J ends, which lost 2 bases and 5 bases, there was a span of 12 bases.

The CDR3 spells CSASNRDPNSPLHF. The CDR3 nucleotides are TGCAGTGCTAGTAATCGGGATCCTAATTCACCCCTCCACTTT. V usage is TRBV20-1 and J usage is TRBJ1-6; no clear D. This CDR3 comprises 14 residues. Trimming stripped 3 bases from V and 6 bases from J, with 12 bases between. Germline V lookup: CDR1 DFQATT, CDR2 SNEGSKA (reference sequence).

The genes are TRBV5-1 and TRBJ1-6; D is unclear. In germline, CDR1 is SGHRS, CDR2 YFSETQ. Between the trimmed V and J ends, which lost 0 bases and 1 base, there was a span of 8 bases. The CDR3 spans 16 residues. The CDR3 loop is CASSLEQVSYNSPLHF. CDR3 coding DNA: TGCGCCAGCAGCTTGGAGCAGGTTTCCTATAATTCACCCCTCCACTTT.

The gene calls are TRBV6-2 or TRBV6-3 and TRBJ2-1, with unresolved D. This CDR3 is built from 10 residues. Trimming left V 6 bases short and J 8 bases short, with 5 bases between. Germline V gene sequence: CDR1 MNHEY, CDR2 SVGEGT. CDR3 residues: CASSPYEQFF. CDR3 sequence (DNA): TGTGCCAGCAGCCCCTATGAGCAGTTCTTC.

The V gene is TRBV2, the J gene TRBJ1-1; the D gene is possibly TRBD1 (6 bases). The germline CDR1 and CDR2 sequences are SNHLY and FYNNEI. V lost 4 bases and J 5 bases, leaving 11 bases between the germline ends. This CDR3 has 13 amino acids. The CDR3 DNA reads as TGTGCCAGCAGTGTTAGGCAGGGGACTGAAGCTTTCTTT. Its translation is CASSVRQGTEAFF.

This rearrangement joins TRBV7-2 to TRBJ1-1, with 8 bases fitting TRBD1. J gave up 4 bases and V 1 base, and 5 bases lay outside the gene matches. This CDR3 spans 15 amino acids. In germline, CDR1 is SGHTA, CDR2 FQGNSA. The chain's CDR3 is CASSLVTGGSTEAFF. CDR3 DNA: TGTGCCAGCAGCTTAGTCACAGGGGGAAGCACTGAAGCTTTCTTT.

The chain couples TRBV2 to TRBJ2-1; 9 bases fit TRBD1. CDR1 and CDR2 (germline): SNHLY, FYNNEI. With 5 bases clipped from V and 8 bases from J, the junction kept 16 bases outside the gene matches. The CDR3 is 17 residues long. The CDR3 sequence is CASSSGQGRAGAHEQFF. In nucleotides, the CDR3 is TGTGCCAGCAGTTCGGGACAGGGTAGGGCCGGGGCCCATGAGCAGTTCTTC.

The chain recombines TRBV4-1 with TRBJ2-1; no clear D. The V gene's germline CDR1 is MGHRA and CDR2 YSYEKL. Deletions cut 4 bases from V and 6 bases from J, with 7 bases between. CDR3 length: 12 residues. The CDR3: CASSRAGNEQFF. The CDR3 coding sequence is TGCGCCAGCAGCCGAGCTGGCAATGAGCAGTTCTTC.

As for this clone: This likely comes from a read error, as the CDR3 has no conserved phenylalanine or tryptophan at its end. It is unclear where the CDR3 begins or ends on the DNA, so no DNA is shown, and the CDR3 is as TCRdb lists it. The chain's CDR3 is CASTVGTVL. J is TRBJ2-7 and V is TRBV5-6; the tabulated D call, TRBD1, remains unverified against the DNA. Germline V CDR1 and CDR2: SGHDT, YYEEEE. The CDR3 has 9 amino acids, counting both end residues.

The CDR3 region has the DNA TGTGCCAGCAGCTTAGGAGCTGGAGTGGAGACCCAGTACTTC. Residues: CASSLGAGVETQYF. This chain connects TRBV7-2 to TRBJ2-5; no reliable D call. The V end lost 1 base, the J end lost 5 bases, and 11 bases lay between the germline ends. CDR1 and CDR2 from the germline V gene are SGHTA and FQGNSA. The CDR3 runs 14 residues.

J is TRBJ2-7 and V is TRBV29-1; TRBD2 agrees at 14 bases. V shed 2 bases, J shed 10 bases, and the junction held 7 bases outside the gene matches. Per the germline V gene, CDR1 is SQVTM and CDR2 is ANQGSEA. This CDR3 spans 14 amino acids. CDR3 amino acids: CSVEQVGLAGGQYV. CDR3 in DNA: TGCAGCGTTGAACAAGTAGGACTAGCGGGAGGCCAGTACGTC.